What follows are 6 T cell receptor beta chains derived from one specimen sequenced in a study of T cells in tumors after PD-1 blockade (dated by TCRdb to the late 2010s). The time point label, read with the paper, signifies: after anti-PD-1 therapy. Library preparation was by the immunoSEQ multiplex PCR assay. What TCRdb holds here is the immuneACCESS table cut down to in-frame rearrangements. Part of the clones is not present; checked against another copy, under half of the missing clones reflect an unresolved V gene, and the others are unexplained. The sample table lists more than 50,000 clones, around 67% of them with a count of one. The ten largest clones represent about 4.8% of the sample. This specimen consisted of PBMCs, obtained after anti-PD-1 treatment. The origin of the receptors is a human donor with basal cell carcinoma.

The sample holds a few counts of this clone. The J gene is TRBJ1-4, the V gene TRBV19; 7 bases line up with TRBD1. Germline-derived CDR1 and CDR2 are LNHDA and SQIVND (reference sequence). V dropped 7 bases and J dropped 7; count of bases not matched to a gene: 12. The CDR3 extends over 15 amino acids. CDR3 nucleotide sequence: TGTGCCAGTACCTCCTCTGGAGGGGGCAGTGAAAAACTGTTTTTT. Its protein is CASTSSGGGSEKLFF. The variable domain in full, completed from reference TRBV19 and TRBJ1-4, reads DGGITQSPKYLFRKEGQNVTLSCEQNLNHDAMYWYRQDPGQGLRLIYYSQIVNDFQKGDIAEGYSVSREKKESFPLTVTSAQKNPTAFYLCASTSSGGGSEKLFFGSGTQLSVL.

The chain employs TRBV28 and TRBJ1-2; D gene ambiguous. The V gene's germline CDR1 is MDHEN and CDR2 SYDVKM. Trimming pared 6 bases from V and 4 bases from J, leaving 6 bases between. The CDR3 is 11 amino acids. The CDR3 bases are TGTGCCAGCAGCTCCCCCTATGGCTACACCTTC. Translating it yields CASSSPYGYTF.

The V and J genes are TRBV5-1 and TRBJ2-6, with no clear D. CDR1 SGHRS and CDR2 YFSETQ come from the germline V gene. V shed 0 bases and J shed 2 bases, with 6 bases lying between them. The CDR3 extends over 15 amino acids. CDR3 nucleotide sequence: TGCGCCAGCAGCTTGGCGGTCGCTGGGGCCAACGTCCTGACTTTC. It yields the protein CASSLAVAGANVLTF.

The CDR3 DNA reads as TGTGCCACCAGTGATTCGCGACAGGGGGCGCGGACTGAAGCTTTCTTT. It codes for CATSDSRQGARTEAFF. The V call is TRBV24-1, the J call TRBJ1-1, with 10 bases lining up with TRBD1. Germline CDR1 KGHDR, CDR2 SFDVKD. J gave up 5 bases and V 2 bases, and 7 bases lay outside the gene matches. The CDR3 is 16 amino acids.

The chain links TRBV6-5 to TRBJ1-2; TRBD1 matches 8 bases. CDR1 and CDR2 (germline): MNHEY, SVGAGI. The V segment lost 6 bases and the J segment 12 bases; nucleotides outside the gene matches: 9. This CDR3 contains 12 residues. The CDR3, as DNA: TGTGCCAGCAGACCCGGGACAGGAATCGACACCTTC. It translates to CASRPGTGIDTF.

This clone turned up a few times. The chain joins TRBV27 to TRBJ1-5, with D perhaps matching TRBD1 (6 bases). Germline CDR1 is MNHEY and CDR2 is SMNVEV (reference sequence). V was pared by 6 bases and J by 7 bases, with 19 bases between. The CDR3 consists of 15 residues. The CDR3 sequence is CASRVDAGRGQPQHF. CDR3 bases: TGTGCCAGCAGGGTCGACGCGGGGAGGGGGCAGCCCCAGCATTTT.